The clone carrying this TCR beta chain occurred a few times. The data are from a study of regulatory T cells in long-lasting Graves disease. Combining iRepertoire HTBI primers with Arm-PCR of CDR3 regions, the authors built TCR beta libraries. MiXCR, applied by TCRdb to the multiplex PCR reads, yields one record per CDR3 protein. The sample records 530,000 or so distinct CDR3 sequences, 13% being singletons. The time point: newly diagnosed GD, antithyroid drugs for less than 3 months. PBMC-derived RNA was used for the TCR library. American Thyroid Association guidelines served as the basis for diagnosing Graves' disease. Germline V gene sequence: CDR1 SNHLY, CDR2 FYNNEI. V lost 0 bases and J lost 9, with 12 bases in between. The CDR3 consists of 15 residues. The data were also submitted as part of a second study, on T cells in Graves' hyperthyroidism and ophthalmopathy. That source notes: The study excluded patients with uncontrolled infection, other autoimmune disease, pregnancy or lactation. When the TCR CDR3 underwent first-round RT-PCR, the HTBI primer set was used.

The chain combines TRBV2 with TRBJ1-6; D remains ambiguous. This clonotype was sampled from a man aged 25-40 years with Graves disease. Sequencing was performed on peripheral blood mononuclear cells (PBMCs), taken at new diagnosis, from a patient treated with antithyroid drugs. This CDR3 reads CASSEALRGVSPLHF. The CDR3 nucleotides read TGTGCCAGCAGTGAAGCGCTTCGAGGAGTTTCACCCCTCCACTTT.